This T cell receptor (beta chain) was found in a study of T cell responses to AZD1222 COVID-19 vaccine. Using immunoSEQ multiplex PCR, the repertoire was profiled, and TCRdb retains in-frame clones only, with some absent. The sample lists 130,000 or so clones, approximately 85% seen once, with more than 7.5% in the top ten. The ends were cut back, 5 bases at V and 0 bases at J, with 13 bases in the middle. Germline CDR1 is SGHAT and CDR2 is FQDESV (reference sequence). CDR3 length equals 15 residues. About this clone: What it recognizes is unknown.

The study, taken as a whole, reports: Among AZD1222 vaccinees, only 6 or 7 were seropositive at baseline. The study found vaccine-associated CD4 TCRs spanning spike, dominant at 160-218 and 743-854. The peak T cell response came first, and repertoires were sampled only after it. There were mostly white British donors and more females than males, and clonal diversity was possibly underestimated.

The chain recombines TRBV11-1 with TRBJ1-2; perhaps TRBD1 as D (5 bases). This material consisted of peripheral blood, taken 28 days after the second dose of the MenACWY control vaccine. This TCR was recovered from an adult who received the MenACWY meningococcal vaccine as a control. The CDR3 sequence is CASSVGESTNYGYTF. As DNA, the CDR3 is TGTGCCAGCAGCGTGGGGGAAAGCACTAACTATGGCTACACCTTC.